Below, 28 T cell receptor beta chains from the same sample are listed, as sequenced in a study of post-analysis software for immune sequencing data. Whole-study results and caveats: Relative to controls, patients had roughly five TRBV segments at higher frequency, with TRBV5-6, TRBV5-1 and TRBV20-1 among these.

The TCR beta cDNA libraries contained unique molecular identifiers. TCRdb recomputed calls from the PCR reads with MiXCR, one row per CDR3 protein. The profile shows hundreds of thousands of distinct CDR3 sequences, approximately 50% of them singletons. These receptors' targets are unknown. The specimen was blood. The source of these receptors is a girl aged 10-17 years with multiple sclerosis.

As regards this clonotype: Relative to the germline gene, one junction end is altered; a read error may explain this. This chain uses TRBV6-5 with TRBJ2-7, with a tentative D call TRBD1 (5 bases). Looked up from germline, CDR1 is MNHEY and CDR2 is SVGAGI. The CDR3 runs 15 residues. CDR3: CAGSYSRDPSYEQYF. Written as DNA, the CDR3 is TGTGCCGGCAGTTACTCCAGGGATCCCTCCTACGAGCAGTACTTC.

This clonotype was seen only a few times. This rearrangement joins TRBV20-1 to TRBJ2-1; TRBD2 agrees at 8 bases. In germline, CDR1 is DFQATT, CDR2 SNEGSKA (reference sequence). The CDR3 covers 14 residues. With 3 bases clipped from V and 3 bases from J, the junction kept 4 bases outside the gene matches. CDR3 nucleotides: TGCAGTGCTAGGAGGCTAGCGGGCTACAATGAGCAGTTCTTC. Residues: CSARRLAGYNEQFF.

The chain is built from TRBV7-9 and TRBJ2-1; D gene uncertain. The germline gives CDR1 SEHNR, CDR2 FQNEAQ (reference sequence). Trimming cost V 5 bases and J 10 bases, with 21 bases left between them. This CDR3 has 15 amino acids. Here the CDR3 reads CASSPIDDVFFEQFF. CDR3 coding DNA: TGTGCCAGCAGCCCGATTGACGACGTCTTCTTCGAGCAGTTCTTC.

The V and J genes are TRBV10-3 and TRBJ1-6; D is uncertain. Germline CDR1 is ENHRY and CDR2 is SYGVKD. Trimming removed 3 bases from V and 3 bases from J, with 15 bases in between. CDR3 size: 17 residues. DNA of the CDR3: TGTGCCATCAGTGACCCGGCCCAAGCAGGCTATAATTCACCCCTCCACTTT. It encodes CAISDPAQAGYNSPLHF.

This chain connects TRBV12-3 or TRBV12-4 to TRBJ2-7, with a tentative D call TRBD1 (6 bases). The CDR3 covers 14 residues. V lost 5 bases to trimming and J lost 3 bases, with 14 bases between them. CDR3 coding DNA: TGTGCCAGCAGTCGAAGGGGGAATCTCTACGAGCAGTACTTC. Amino acids: CASSRRGNLYEQYF.

This clonotype has only a few counts. The genes are TRBV29-1 and TRBJ1-2, with 7 bases that match TRBD1. CDR1 and CDR2 from the germline V gene are SQVTM and ANQGSEA. The CDR3 has 14 residues. J lost 4 bases, V lost 6 bases, and 11 bases had no gene match. The CDR3 nucleotides are TGCAGCGTAGCCTCGGGAGGGGGCCTCTATGGCTACACCTTC. Translating gives CSVASGGGLYGYTF. Full variable domain (rest looked up from reference TRBV29-1 and TRBJ1-2): SAVISQKPSRDICQRGTSLTIQCQVDSQVTMMFWYRQQPGQSLTLIATANQGSEATYESGFVIDKFPISRPNLTFSTLTVSNMSPEDSSIYLCSVASGGGLYGYTFGSGTRLTVV.

This clonotype has just a few counts. The gene calls are TRBV7-6 and TRBJ2-3; 11 nucleotides match TRBD2. The CDR3 has 18 residues. Germline V gene lookup returns CDR1 SGHVS and CDR2 FNYEAQ. The junction had 14 bases not matched to a gene; V was cut back by 4 bases and J by 5 bases. CDR3 sequence reads: CASSSQPHSGGARDTQYF. The DNA of the CDR3 is TGTGCCAGCAGCTCCCAGCCACATAGCGGGGGGGCCAGAGATACGCAGTATTTT.

The gene calls are TRBV27 and TRBJ2-1, with D tentatively TRBD2 (6 bases). V was cut by 7 bases and J by 3 bases, with 10 bases left in between. Germline V gene sequence: CDR1 MNHEY, CDR2 SMNVEV (reference sequence). The CDR3 loop spans 13 amino acids. The CDR3 here is CASTHGGYNEQFF. CDR3 nucleotide sequence: TGTGCCAGCACCCACGGGGGCTACAATGAGCAGTTCTTC.

The rearrangement joins TRBV20-1 to TRBJ2-3; D may be TRBD1 or TRBD2 (5 bases each). The V and J ends lost 4 bases and 0 bases respectively, with 11 bases between them. CDR1 is DFQATT, CDR2 SNEGSKA, per germline (reference sequence). The CDR3 length is 14 residues. In nucleotides, the CDR3 is TGCAGTGCTATGGGGGAGAGTAGCACAGATACGCAGTATTTT. Translated, it gives CSAMGESSTDTQYF.

J is TRBJ1-6 and V is TRBV20-1; D call uncertain. CDR3 length: 12 residues. V lost 3 bases and J lost 8, with 8 bases in between. In germline, CDR1 is DFQATT, CDR2 SNEGSKA (reference sequence). CDR3 sequence (DNA): TGCAGTGCTAGTATCGGAGATTCACCCCTCCACTTT. It is translated as CSASIGDSPLHF.

V is TRBV10-3 and J is TRBJ2-3; TRBD2 agrees at 7 bases. The CDR3 consists of 16 residues. Trimming took 5 bases from V and 4 from J; bases not matched to a gene: 12. Germline CDR1 is ENHRY and CDR2 is SYGVKD. This chain's CDR3 is CAISHPRGLAADTQYF. The CDR3 DNA reads as TGTGCCATCAGTCACCCCCGAGGGCTAGCGGCAGATACGCAGTATTTT.

This clonotype was counted a single time. This chain connects TRBV7-9 to TRBJ2-1, with D unclear. The CDR3 runs 13 residues. V lost 1 base and J 7 bases, leaving 8 bases between the germline ends. Germline CDR1 and CDR2: SEHNR and FQNEAQ (reference sequence). Here the CDR3 DNA reads TGTGCCAGCAGCTTAGAATTCGCGAATGAGCAGTTCTTC. Residues: CASSLEFANEQFF.

The CDR3 coding sequence is TGTGCCTGGAGTGTAAGGGGAATCAATGAGCAGTTCTTC. It is translated as CAWSVRGINEQFF. V usage is TRBV30 and J usage is TRBJ2-1; TRBD1 might be the D (5 bases). V was pared by 0 bases and J by 6 bases, with 9 bases between. Germline V gene lookup returns CDR1 GTSNPN and CDR2 SVGIG (reference sequence). The CDR3 is made up of 13 amino acids.

The V and J genes are TRBV12-3 or TRBV12-4 and TRBJ1-2, with D tentatively TRBD1 (5 bases). Trimming removed 5 bases at V and 2 bases at J, with 21 bases between. This CDR3 has 17 amino acids. CDR3 DNA sequence: TGTGCCAGCAGTCCCGGGGGGAACAGGCGTCCAAACTATGGCTACACCTTC. Protein: CASSPGGNRRPNYGYTF.

This clonotype has more than one count but fewer than ten. V and J are TRBV6-1 and TRBJ1-2, with no clear D. The CDR3 consists of 16 residues. Germline loops: CDR1 MNHNS, CDR2 SASEGT. Trimming left V 5 bases short and J 0 bases short, with 16 bases between. The CDR3 sequence is CASSPTPTVANYGYTF. Written as DNA, the CDR3 is TGTGCCAGCAGTCCGACCCCGACCGTTGCTAACTATGGCTACACCTTC.

CDR3 DNA: TGTGCCAGCAGCCGCACTTCGGGGCCAGGGGGTCCCACCTACGAGCAGTACTTC. Residues: CASSRTSGPGGPTYEQYF. V usage is TRBV13 and J usage is TRBJ2-4, with 7 bases aligning to TRBD1. The J call is in doubt because the DNA end fits TRBJ2-7 better. There are 18 residues in the CDR3. The germline gives CDR1 PRHDT, CDR2 FYEKMQ (reference sequence).

The chain recombines TRBV29-1 with TRBJ2-7, with 9 bases aligning to TRBD1. Germline values: CDR1 SQVTM, CDR2 ANQGSEA. The CDR3 is made up of 13 amino acids. This CDR3 is CGGSGTGRIEQYF. The CDR3 region has the DNA TGCGGCGGCTCCGGGACAGGGAGGATCGAGCAGTACTTC.

The V call is TRBV18, the J call TRBJ2-7; D gene uncertain. The CDR3 has 16 amino acids. Per germline, CDR1 KGHSH and CDR2 LQKENI. The V end lost 4 bases, the J end lost 5 bases, and 21 bases lay between the germline ends. The CDR3 DNA sequence: TGTGCCAGCTCACGTGGGCCTTTCCCCCCAGAGAACGAGCAGTACTTC. Amino acid sequence: CASSRGPFPPENEQYF.

The CDR3 region is CASSLRAGEPRAEQYF. The DNA for the CDR3 is TGTGCCAGCAGTTTAAGGGCGGGAGAGCCGAGGGCCGAGCAGTACTTC. The gene calls are TRBV6-4 and TRBJ2-7; the match to TRBD2 covers 7 bases. The length of the CDR3 is 16 residues. J lost 6 bases, V lost 5 bases, and 16 bases had no gene match. Germline values: CDR1 MRHNA, CDR2 SNTAGT.

The chain is built from TRBV7-2 and TRBJ2-1; D remains unclear. CDR3 size: 16 residues. Trimming took off 0 bases at V and 5 bases at J, with 14 bases between the two ends. The germline gives CDR1 SGHTA, CDR2 FQGNSA. The CDR3 DNA is TGTGCCAGCAGCTTAGCAGGCAGAGTCCTAAACAATGAGCAGTTCTTC. This sequence encodes CASSLAGRVLNNEQFF.

The sample holds a few counts of this clonotype. The V gene is TRBV5-5, the J gene TRBJ2-1; unclear D gene. This CDR3 has 15 amino acids. The V end lost 1 base, the J end lost 6 bases, and 14 bases lay between the germline ends. CDR1 is SGHKS and CDR2 is YYEKEE in the germline V gene (reference sequence). This CDR3 is CASSLLVERFNEQFF. The CDR3 DNA sequence: TGTGCCAGCAGCTTGTTGGTAGAGCGTTTCAATGAGCAGTTCTTC.

V is TRBV15 and J is TRBJ2-7, with D possibly being TRBD2 (6 bases). There are 16 residues in the CDR3. Germline CDR1 and CDR2: LNHNV and YYDKDF (reference sequence). The V end lost 0 bases, the J end lost 1 base, and 13 bases lay between the germline ends. The CDR3 DNA sequence: TGTGCCACCAGCAGAGATCTCACTAGCCGATCCTACGAGCAGTACTTC. Protein sequence: CATSRDLTSRSYEQYF. Full variable domain (missing parts from reference TRBV15 and TRBJ2-7): DAMVIQNPRYQVTQFGKPVTLSCSQTLNHNVMYWYQQKSSQAPKLLFHYYDKDFNNEADTPDNFQSRRPNTSFCFLDIRSPGLGDTAMYLCATSRDLTSRSYEQYFGPGTRLTVT.

This rearrangement joins TRBV15 to TRBJ2-5, with D possibly TRBD2 on 6 matching bases. Trimming shortened V by 0 bases and J by 1 base, and 18 bases separated the two germline ends. There are 18 residues in the CDR3. CDR1 LNHNV and CDR2 YYDKDF come from the germline V gene (reference sequence). The CDR3 loop reads CATSRDKNVRESQETQYF. The CDR3 DNA reads TGTGCCACCAGCAGAGATAAAAATGTCCGGGAGTCCCAAGAGACCCAGTACTTC.

This sequence joins TRBV6-5 and TRBJ2-1; D may be TRBD1 or TRBD2 (6 bases each). This CDR3 is built from 18 residues. Germline V gives CDR1 MNHEY, CDR2 SVGAGI. Trimming took 7 bases from V and 3 from J, leaving 25 bases between them. CDR3 nucleotides: TGTGCCAGCACAGTTCCTCGGGGGCAGGGTCGAAACTACAATGAGCAGTTCTTC. Translated: CASTVPRGQGRNYNEQFF.

The rearrangement uses TRBV20-1 and TRBJ2-6; maybe TRBD1 (6 bases). The length of the CDR3 is 18 residues. V lost 5 bases and J lost 0, with 20 bases in between. Looked up from germline, CDR1 is DFQATT and CDR2 is SNEGSKA (reference sequence). DNA for the CDR3: TGCAGTGCTCGCGCAACCGGGACAATCACCTCTGGGGCCAACGTCCTGACTTTC. Protein product: CSARATGTITSGANVLTF.

The chain employs TRBV15 and TRBJ1-4; 7 nucleotides align to TRBD1. Trimming removed 5 bases from V and 8 bases from J; junction bases left unmatched: 8. Germline lookup yields CDR1 LNHNV and CDR2 YYDKDF (reference sequence). The CDR3 consists of 14 residues. Here the CDR3 DNA reads TGTGCCACCAGCTTTCAAGACAGGGACGAAAAACTGTTTTTT. Translating it yields CATSFQDRDEKLFF.

The genes are TRBV18 and TRBJ1-2; a possible D gene is TRBD1 (5 bases). Germline assignment: CDR1 KGHSH and CDR2 LQKENI. The CDR3 is 15 amino acids. V was shortened by 0 bases and J by 5 bases, with 13 bases between the two germline ends. The CDR3 DNA sequence: TGTGCCAGCTCACCACCAGAGGCAGGGCCTTATGGCTACACCTTC. Encoded protein: CASSPPEAGPYGYTF.

The chain employs TRBV6-1 and TRBJ1-6; D gene unclear. CDR1 and CDR2 from the germline V gene are MNHNS and SASEGT. The CDR3 is made up of 16 amino acids. Trimming removed 4 bases from V and 3 bases from J, with 13 bases in between. In nucleotides, the CDR3 is TGTGCCAGCAGTGTTCCGGCCAGCAACTATAATTCACCCCTCCACTTT. It translates to CASSVPASNYNSPLHF.